The entry that follows covers one T cell receptor (beta chain) sequence. As yet, its antigen is unknown. This entry comes from a study of shared clonotypes between healthy human individuals. Study results and limitations: The genetic and exposure-history diversity represented was limited by few donors. About 5% of naive CD4 clonotypes were shared across a few donors. Sampling was confined to blood; repertoires within tissues likely differ. What naive subsets generally showed was a larger estimated richness than memory subsets showed.

CD45RO-negative cells were positively selected for CCR7, leaving out terminally differentiated effector memory CD45RA+ cells. V lost 4 bases and J lost 1, with 7 bases in between. This CDR3 is 13 amino acids long. The germline V gene encodes CDR1 LGHNA and CDR2 YSLEER. TCRdb's table, derived via immunoSEQ multiplex PCR, lists solely in-frame clones and lacks some. The sample lists some 2 million clones; about 95% were seen once. The specimen was naive CD8+ T cells sorted from blood. The chain carries TRBV4-3 and TRBJ1-2; D not resolved. This sequence was found in a young man in good health. The CDR3 DNA follows: TGCGCCAGCAGCCTCGGGATTAACTATGGCTACACCTTC. Protein sequence: CASSLGINYGYTF.